This TCR beta chain was recovered during a study of blood T cells in healthy people across ages. Study findings and constraints: The recorded TCR beta diversity per million T cells decreased in a roughly linear manner with age.

Sample-barcoded 5' priming and a J-beta primer mix drove a second PCR of about 6 to 12 cycles. TCRdb re-called the 5' RACE reads through MiXCR, storing one row per CDR3 protein. In the table there are some 1,800,000 distinct CDR3 sequences, about two fifths of which are singletons. Between the trimmed V and J ends, which lost 0 bases and 7 bases, there was a span of 13 bases. CDR1 and CDR2 (germline): LGHDT, YNNKEL (reference sequence). The CDR3 runs 15 residues. Of note for this clonotype: Its antigen is unknown.

This TCR came from a human donor in good health. The V and J genes are TRBV3-1 and TRBJ2-4; TRBD2 is a possible D gene (5 bases). What was sequenced was blood. CDR3 in DNA: TGTGCCAGCAGCCAAGATACCGGGGAATGGAACATTCAGTACTTC. This translates into CASSQDTGEWNIQYF.